This TCR beta chain is drawn from a study of shared clonotypes between healthy human individuals. Study outcomes and limitations: The small donor group covered limited genetic and exposure diversity.

CDR3 length equals 17 residues. Germline trimming cut 5 bases from V and 3 bases from J; bases unmatched to any gene: 7. Germline V gene lookup returns CDR1 SGHNT and CDR2 YENEEA. The authors' processing: Junction-only sequences produced by ImmunoSEQ had no quality scores, so filtering differed. The protocol was immunoSEQ multiplex PCR, while the TCRdb copy is restricted to in-frame clones and leaves out a portion. V and J calls and clone size come straight from that table; D and trimming were deduced from the DNA. The table lists approximately 600,000 clones, approximately 96% of them singletons. With regard to this clone: Its antigen is unknown.

Terminally differentiated effector memory CD45RA+ cells were left out of the naive CD8 fraction, which was CD45RO-negative and positively selected for CCR7. Every donor, a Caucasian adult, lived in Nashville, Tennessee. The source is a woman younger than 45 in good health. The V and J genes are TRBV11-3 and TRBJ2-2; 12 bases match TRBD2. Sequencing input: naive CD8+ T cells sorted from blood. CDR3 in amino acids: CASSAPGTSGHTGELFF. CDR3 in DNA: TGTGCCAGCAGCGCCCCCGGGACTAGCGGGCACACCGGGGAGCTGTTTTTT.